The entry below describes one TCR beta chain. Per the germline V gene, CDR1 is SEHNR and CDR2 is FQNEAQ (reference sequence). The CDR3 spans 14 residues. With V trimmed by 5 bases and J by 4 bases, 5 bases remained unmatched. Clones were sequenced by immunoSEQ multiplex PCR, and TCRdb holds only the in-frame ones, with some missing. The data contain roughly 150,000 clones, roughly nine tenths of them singletons. This entry comes from a study of blood T cell repertoires in COVID-19. For the study at large: Samples taken during acute and convalescent COVID-19 were collected in the United States, Italy and Spain. T cells, B-cell-depleted T cells, or PBMCs provided the cDNA or gDNA that served as material.

The origin of this receptor is a man in his 60s with acute or convalescent COVID-19. The specimen was peripheral blood. The chain joins TRBV7-9 to TRBJ2-3; 8 nucleotides line up with TRBD2. The CDR3 region is CASSAGTRADTQYF. The CDR3 coding sequence is TGTGCCAGCAGCGCCGGGACTAGAGCAGATACGCAGTATTTT.